This TCR beta chain was captured by sequencing in a study of technical replicates of blood from several donors. The V segment lost 6 bases and the J segment 6 bases; nucleotides outside the gene matches: 10. The germline gives CDR1 MNHEY, CDR2 SVGAGI. This CDR3 region has 15 residues. TCRdb keeps only in-frame clones here, not all; method: immunoSEQ multiplex PCR. The table shows 65,000 to 85,000 clones, with 95% to 98% occurring only once. The rearrangement uses TRBV6-5 and TRBJ1-3, with 8 bases that match TRBD1. The sequence derives from a human donor in good health. Sequencing was carried out using T cells isolated from PBMCs. CDR3 in DNA: TGTGCCAGCAGGGACGGGACAGGCGGTAAAAACACCATATATTTT. It encodes CASRDGTGGKNTIYF.